Below, 9 T cell receptor beta chains from the same sample are listed, as sequenced in a study of OX40 agonist ivuxolimab in advanced cancers. The method was immunoSEQ multiplex PCR; TCRdb's version includes in-frame clones alone and lacks a portion of them. This sample has tens of thousands of clones; over 70% occur once, and the top ten carry 3.5% to 5.5%. The sample in question was CD4+ or CD8+ T cells sorted from blood, obtained in a trial of the OX40 agonist ivuxolimab. Receptors were obtained from an adult with an advanced solid tumor such as melanoma, head and neck, liver or kidney cancer.

The chain joins TRBV6-6 to TRBJ2-1; a possible D gene is TRBD2 (7 bases). The V and J ends lost 2 bases and 6 bases respectively, with 14 bases between them. This CDR3 is built from 15 residues. In germline, CDR1 is MNHNY, CDR2 SVGAGI (reference sequence). For the CDR3, the DNA is TGTGCCAGCAGTTACGAAGGCGGGGGCCTCAATGAGCAGTTCTTC. It is translated as CASSYEGGGLNEQFF.

This chain connects TRBV9 to TRBJ2-5; tentatively, D is TRBD1 or TRBD2 (7 bases each). CDR3 length: 15 residues. V dropped 5 bases and J dropped 4 bases, with 18 bases sitting between them. CDR1 and CDR2 (germline): SGDLS, YYNGEE. CDR3 nucleotides: TGTGCCAGCAGTTTAGGCAGGGGGGGGCCAGAGACCCAGTACTTC. This translates into CASSLGRGGPETQYF.

The V call is TRBV19, the J call TRBJ1-4; no clear D. The CDR3 sequence is 12 residues long. Per germline, CDR1 LNHDA and CDR2 SQIVND (reference sequence). Trimming stripped 5 bases from V and 7 bases from J, with 8 bases between. CDR3 sequence (DNA): TGTGCCAGTAGTCTAGTGGGTGAAAAACTGTTTTTT. Its protein is CASSLVGEKLFF.

This chain uses TRBV5-1 with TRBJ1-2, with 8 bases aligning to TRBD1. This CDR3 is built from 13 residues. Germline V CDR1 and CDR2: SGHRS, YFSETQ. Germline trimming cut 3 bases from V and 8 bases from J; bases unmatched to any gene: 6. The CDR3 DNA reads TGCGCCAGCAGCTCGGACAGGGCGATGGGCTACACCTTC. This translates into CASSSDRAMGYTF.

The chain links TRBV7-2 to TRBJ1-1; tentatively, D is TRBD1 (5 bases). The V gene's germline CDR1 is SGHTA and CDR2 FQGNSA. The CDR3 sequence is 17 residues long. The V end lost 2 bases, the J end lost 5 bases, and 21 bases lay between the germline ends. The CDR3 DNA reads TGTGCCAGCAGCTTACGGGCTTTTCAAGGGGCAGGGACTGAAGCTTTCTTT. Its protein is CASSLRAFQGAGTEAFF.

This chain links TRBV5-1 with TRBJ2-7; TRBD1 agrees at 11 bases. This CDR3 is 14 amino acids long. The germline CDR1 and CDR2 sequences are SGHRS and YFSETQ. V dropped 4 bases and J dropped 4; count of bases not matched to a gene: 4. The CDR3 here is CASSADRGLYEQYF. CDR3 nucleotides: TGCGCCAGCAGCGCGGACAGGGGGCTATACGAGCAGTACTTC.

The chain couples TRBV4-3 to TRBJ2-5, with no clear D. The CDR3 is 15 amino acids. The germline gives CDR1 LGHNA, CDR2 YSLEER. Trimming left V 0 bases short and J 1 base short, with 9 bases between. This CDR3 reads CASSQDQGPQETQYF. DNA of the CDR3: TGCGCCAGCAGCCAAGATCAAGGGCCCCAAGAGACCCAGTACTTC.

The V gene is TRBV7-2, the J gene TRBJ2-3; D not certain. Between the trimmed V and J ends, which lost 1 base and 0 bases, there was a span of 11 bases. The CDR3 consists of 16 residues. The germline CDR1 and CDR2 sequences are SGHTA and FQGNSA. The CDR3 coding sequence is TGTGCCAGCAGCTTAGGTAACCGTTTGAGCACAGATACGCAGTATTTT. This codes for CASSLGNRLSTDTQYF.

The chain carries TRBV5-6 and TRBJ2-5; no clear D gene. Germline values: CDR1 SGHDT, CDR2 YYEEEE. V dropped 2 bases and J dropped 1 base, with 0 bases sitting between them. The CDR3 totals 11 residues. As DNA, the CDR3 is TGTGCCAGCAGCTTCCAAGAGACCCAGTACTTC. Its translation: CASSFQETQYF.